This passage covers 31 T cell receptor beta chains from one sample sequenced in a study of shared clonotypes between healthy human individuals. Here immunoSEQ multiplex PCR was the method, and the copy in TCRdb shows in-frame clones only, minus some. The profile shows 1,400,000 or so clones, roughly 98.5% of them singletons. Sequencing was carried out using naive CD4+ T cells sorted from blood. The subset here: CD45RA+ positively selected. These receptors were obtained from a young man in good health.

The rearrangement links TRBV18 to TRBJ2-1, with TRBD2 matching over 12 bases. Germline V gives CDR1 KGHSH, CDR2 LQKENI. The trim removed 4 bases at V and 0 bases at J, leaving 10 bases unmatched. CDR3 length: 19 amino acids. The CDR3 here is CASSLLAGGPQSSYNEQFF. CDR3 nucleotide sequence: TGTGCCAGCTCACTTCTAGCGGGAGGGCCCCAAAGCTCCTACAATGAGCAGTTCTTC.

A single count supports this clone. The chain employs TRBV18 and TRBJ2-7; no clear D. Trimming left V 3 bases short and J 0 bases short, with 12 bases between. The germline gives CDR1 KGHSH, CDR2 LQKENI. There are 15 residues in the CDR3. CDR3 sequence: CASSPTQTNSYEQYF. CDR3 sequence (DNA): TGTGCCAGCTCACCTACCCAAACAAACTCCTACGAGCAGTACTTC.

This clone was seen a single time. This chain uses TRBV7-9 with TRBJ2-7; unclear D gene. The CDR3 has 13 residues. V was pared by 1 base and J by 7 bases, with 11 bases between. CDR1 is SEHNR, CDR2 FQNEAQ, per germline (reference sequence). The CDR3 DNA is TGTGCCAGCAGCTTAGTGTGGGTGTCAGAGCAGTACTTC. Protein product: CASSLVWVSEQYF.

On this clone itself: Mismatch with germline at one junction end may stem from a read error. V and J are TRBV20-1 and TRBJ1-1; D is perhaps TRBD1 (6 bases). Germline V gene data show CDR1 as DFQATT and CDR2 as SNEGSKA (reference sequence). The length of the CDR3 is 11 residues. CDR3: CEAGVVTEAFF. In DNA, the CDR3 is TGTGAGGCAGGGGTGGTCACTGAAGCTTTCTTT.

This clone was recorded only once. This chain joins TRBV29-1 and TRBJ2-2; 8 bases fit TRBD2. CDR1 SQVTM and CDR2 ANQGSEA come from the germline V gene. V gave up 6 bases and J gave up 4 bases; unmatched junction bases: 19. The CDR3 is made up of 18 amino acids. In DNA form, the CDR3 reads TGCAGCGTATTGAGGTCAATAGCGGGACCCCAAGGCACCGGGGAGCTGTTTTTT. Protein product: CSVLRSIAGPQGTGELFF.

The CDR3 DNA reads as TGTGCCAGCACACAGTTGGGGTACTACGAGCAGTACTTC. Translation: CASTQLGYYEQYF. The rearrangement uses TRBV28 and TRBJ2-7; D remains ambiguous. V lost 7 bases and J lost 3, with 13 bases in between. The CDR3 length is 13 residues. Germline values: CDR1 MDHEN, CDR2 SYDVKM.

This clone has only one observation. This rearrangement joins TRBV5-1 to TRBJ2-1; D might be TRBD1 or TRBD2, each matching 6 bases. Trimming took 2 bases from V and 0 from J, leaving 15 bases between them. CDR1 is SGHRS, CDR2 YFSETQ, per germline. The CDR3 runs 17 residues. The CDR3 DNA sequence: TGCGCCAGCAGCTTCGGGGGCTTGGATAGCTCCTACAATGAGCAGTTCTTC. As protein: CASSFGGLDSSYNEQFF.

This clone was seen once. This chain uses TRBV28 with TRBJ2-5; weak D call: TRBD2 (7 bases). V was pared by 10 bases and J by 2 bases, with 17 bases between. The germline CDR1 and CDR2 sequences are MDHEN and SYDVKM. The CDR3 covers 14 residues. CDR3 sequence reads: CATQNGGAQETQYF. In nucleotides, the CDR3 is TGTGCCACTCAGAATGGGGGGGCGCAAGAGACCCAGTACTTC.

For the CDR3, the DNA is TGTGCCAGCAGCCGGTCGGGAAGCACAGATACGCAGTATTTT. This sequence encodes CASSRSGSTDTQYF. The V gene is TRBV11-3, the J gene TRBJ2-3, with D possibly being TRBD2 (5 bases). There are 14 residues in the CDR3. CDR1 SGHNT and CDR2 YENEEA come from the germline V gene. Trimming removed 5 bases from V and 0 bases from J, with 9 bases in between.

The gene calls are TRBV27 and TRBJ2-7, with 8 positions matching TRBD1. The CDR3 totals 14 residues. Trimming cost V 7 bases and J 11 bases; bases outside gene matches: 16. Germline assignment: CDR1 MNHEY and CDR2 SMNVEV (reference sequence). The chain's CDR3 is CASKEARGHTGEYF. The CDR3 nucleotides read TGTGCCAGCAAGGAAGCCAGGGGGCACACCGGAGAGTACTTC.

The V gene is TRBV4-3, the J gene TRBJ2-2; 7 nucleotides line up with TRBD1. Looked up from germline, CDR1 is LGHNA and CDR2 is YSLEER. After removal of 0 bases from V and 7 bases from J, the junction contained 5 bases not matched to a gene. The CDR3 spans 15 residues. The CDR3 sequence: CASSQETGVIGELFF. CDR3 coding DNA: TGCGCCAGCAGCCAAGAAACAGGGGTCATCGGGGAGCTGTTTTTT.

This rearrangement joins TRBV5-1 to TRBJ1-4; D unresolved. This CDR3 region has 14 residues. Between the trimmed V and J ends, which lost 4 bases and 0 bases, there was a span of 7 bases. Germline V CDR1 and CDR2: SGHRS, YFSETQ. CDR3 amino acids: CASSRTATNEKLFF. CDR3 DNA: TGCGCCAGCAGCCGGACTGCAACTAATGAAAAACTGTTTTTT.

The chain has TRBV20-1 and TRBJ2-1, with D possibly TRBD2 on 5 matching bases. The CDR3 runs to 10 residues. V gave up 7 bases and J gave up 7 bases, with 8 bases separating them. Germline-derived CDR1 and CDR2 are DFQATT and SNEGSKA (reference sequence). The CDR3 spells CSEIANEQFF. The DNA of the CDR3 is TGCAGTGAAATAGCGAATGAGCAGTTCTTC.

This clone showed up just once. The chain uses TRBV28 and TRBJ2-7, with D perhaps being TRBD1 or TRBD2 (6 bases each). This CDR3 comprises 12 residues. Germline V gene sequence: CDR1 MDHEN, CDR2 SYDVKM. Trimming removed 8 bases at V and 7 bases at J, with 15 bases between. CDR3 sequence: CASSEGEWEQYF. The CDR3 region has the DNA TGTGCCAGCTCGGAGGGGGAGTGGGAGCAGTACTTC.

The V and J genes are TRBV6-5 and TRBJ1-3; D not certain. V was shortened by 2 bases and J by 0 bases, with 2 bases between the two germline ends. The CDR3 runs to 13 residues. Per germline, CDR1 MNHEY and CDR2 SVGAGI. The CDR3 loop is CASSYRSGNTIYF. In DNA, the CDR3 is TGTGCCAGCAGTTACCGCTCTGGAAACACCATATATTTT.

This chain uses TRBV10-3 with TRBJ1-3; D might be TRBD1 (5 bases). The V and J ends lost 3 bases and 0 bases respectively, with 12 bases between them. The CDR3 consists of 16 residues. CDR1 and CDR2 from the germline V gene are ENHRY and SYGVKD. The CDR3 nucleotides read TGTGCCATCAGTGACCACCGGGACGGCTCTGGAAACACCATATATTTT. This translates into CAISDHRDGSGNTIYF.

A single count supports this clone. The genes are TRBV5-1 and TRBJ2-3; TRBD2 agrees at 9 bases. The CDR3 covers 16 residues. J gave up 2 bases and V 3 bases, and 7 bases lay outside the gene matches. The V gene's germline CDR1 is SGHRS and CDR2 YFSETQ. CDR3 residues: CASSYLLAGSTDTQYF. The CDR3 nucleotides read TGCGCCAGCAGCTACCTTCTAGCGGGGTCCACAGATACGCAGTATTTT.

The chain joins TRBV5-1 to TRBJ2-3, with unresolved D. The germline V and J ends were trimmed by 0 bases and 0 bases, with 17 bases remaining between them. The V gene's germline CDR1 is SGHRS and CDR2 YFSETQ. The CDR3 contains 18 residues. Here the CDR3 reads CASSLAVGGDPSTDTQYF. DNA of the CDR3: TGCGCCAGCAGCTTGGCCGTGGGTGGTGACCCCAGCACAGATACGCAGTATTTT.

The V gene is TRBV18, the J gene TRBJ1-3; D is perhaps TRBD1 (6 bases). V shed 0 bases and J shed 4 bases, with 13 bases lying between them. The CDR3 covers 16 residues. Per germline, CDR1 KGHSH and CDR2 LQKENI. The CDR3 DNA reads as TGTGCCAGCTCACCACCCGGCCGGGGGCTCGGAAACACCATATATTTT. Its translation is CASSPPGRGLGNTIYF. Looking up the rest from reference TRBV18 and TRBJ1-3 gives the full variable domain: NAGVMQNPRHLVRRRGQEARLRCSPMKGHSHVYWYRQLPEEGLKFMVYLQKENIIDESGMPKERFSAEFPKEGPSILRIQQVVRGDSAAYFCASSPPGRGLGNTIYFGEGSWLTVV.

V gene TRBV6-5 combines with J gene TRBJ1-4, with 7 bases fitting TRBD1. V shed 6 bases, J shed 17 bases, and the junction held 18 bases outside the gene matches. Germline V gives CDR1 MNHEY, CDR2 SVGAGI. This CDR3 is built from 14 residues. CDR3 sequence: CASRPTRQGRFVFF. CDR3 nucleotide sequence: TGTGCCAGCAGACCCACCCGACAGGGTCGGTTTGTTTTTTTT.

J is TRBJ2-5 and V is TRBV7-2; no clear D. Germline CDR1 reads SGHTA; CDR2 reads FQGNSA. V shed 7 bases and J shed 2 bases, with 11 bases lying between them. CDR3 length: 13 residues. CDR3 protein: CASTASLQETQYF. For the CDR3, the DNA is TGTGCCAGCACCGCGAGCTTACAAGAGACCCAGTACTTC.

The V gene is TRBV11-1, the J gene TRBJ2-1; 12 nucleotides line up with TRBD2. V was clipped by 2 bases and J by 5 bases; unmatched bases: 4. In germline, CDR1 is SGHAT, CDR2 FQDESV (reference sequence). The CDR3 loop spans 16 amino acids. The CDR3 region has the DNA TGTGCCAGCAGCTTACGACTAGCGGGAGTTAACAATGAGCAGTTCTTC. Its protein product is CASSLRLAGVNNEQFF.

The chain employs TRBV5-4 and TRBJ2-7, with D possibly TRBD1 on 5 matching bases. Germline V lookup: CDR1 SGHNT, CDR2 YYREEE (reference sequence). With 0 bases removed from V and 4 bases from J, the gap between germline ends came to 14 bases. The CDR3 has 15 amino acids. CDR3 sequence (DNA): TGTGCCAGCAGCTTGGAGTCTGGGGCGAGGTACGAGCAGTACTTC. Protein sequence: CASSLESGARYEQYF.

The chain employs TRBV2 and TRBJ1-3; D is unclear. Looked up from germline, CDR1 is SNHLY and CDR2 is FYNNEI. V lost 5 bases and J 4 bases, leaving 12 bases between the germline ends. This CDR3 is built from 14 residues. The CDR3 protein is CASSSRGSGNTIYF. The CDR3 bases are TGTGCCAGCAGTTCGCGGGGATCCGGAAACACCATATATTTT.

The CDR3: CASSPSGGAGEKLFF. For the CDR3, the DNA is TGTGCCAGTAGTCCATCAGGGGGCGCGGGTGAAAAACTGTTTTTT. The J gene is TRBJ1-4, the V gene TRBV19; 8 bases are a match to TRBD1. The CDR3 extends over 15 amino acids. Germline loops: CDR1 LNHDA, CDR2 SQIVND (reference sequence). The junction had 9 bases not matched to a gene; V was cut back by 5 bases and J by 7 bases. The full variable domain, rest sourced from reference TRBV19 and TRBJ1-4, is DGGITQSPKYLFRKEGQNVTLSCEQNLNHDAMYWYRQDPGQGLRLIYYSQIVNDFQKGDIAEGYSVSREKKESFPLTVTSAQKNPTAFYLCASSPSGGAGEKLFFGSGTQLSVL.

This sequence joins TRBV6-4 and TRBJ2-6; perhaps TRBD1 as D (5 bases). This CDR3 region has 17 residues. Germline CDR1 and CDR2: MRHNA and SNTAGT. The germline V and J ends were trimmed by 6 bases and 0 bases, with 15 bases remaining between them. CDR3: CASRPTGANSGANVLTF. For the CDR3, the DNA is TGTGCCAGCAGACCCACAGGAGCCAACTCTGGGGCCAACGTCCTGACTTTC.

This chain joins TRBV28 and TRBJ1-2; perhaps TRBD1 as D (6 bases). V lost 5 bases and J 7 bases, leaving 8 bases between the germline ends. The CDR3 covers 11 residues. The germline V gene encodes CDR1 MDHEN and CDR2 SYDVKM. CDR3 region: CASSQQGGYTF. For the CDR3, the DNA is TGTGCCAGCAGTCAACAGGGTGGCTACACCTTC.

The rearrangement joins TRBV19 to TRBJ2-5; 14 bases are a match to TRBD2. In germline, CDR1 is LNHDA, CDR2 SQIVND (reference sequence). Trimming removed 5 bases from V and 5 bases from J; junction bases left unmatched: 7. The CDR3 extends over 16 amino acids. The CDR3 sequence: CASSYLGLAGVETQYF. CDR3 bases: TGTGCCAGTAGTTACTTGGGACTAGCGGGAGTGGAGACCCAGTACTTC.

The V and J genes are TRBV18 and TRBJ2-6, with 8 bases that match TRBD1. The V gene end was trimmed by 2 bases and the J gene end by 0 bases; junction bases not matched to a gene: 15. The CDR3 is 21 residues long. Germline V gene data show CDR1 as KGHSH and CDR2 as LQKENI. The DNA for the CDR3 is TGTGCCAGCTCACCAAGGAGACAGGGGCAAATAACGAGCTCTGGGGCCAACGTCCTGACTTTC. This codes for CASSPRRQGQITSSGANVLTF.

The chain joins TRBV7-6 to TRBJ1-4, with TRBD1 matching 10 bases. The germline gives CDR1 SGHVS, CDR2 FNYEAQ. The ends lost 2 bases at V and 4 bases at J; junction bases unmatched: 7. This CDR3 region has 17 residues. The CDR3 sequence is CASSLTGTGALNEKLFF. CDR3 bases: TGTGCCAGCAGCTTAACCGGGACAGGGGCTCTTAATGAAAAACTGTTTTTT.

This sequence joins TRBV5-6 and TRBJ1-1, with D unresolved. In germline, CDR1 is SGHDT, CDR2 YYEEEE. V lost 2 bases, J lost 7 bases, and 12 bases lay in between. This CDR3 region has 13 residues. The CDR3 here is CASSFASEGEAFF. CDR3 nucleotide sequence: TGTGCCAGCAGCTTCGCCAGCGAAGGTGAAGCTTTCTTT.